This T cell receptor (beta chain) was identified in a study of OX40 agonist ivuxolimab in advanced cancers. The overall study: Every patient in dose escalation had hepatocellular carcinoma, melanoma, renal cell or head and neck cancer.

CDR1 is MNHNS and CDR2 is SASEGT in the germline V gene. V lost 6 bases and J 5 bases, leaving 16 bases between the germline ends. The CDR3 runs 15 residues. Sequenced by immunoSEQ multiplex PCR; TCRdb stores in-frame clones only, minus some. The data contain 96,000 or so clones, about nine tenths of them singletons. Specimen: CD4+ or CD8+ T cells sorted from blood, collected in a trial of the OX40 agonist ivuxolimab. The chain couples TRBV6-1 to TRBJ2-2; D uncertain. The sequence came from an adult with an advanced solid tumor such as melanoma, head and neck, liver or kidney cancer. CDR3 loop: CASSPAFWGTGELFF. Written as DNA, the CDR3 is TGTGCCAGCAGCCCTGCCTTCTGGGGAACCGGGGAGCTGTTTTTT.